This TCR beta chain was retrieved from a study of blood T cell repertoires in COVID-19 (dated by TCRdb to 2020 to 2021). About the study as a whole: Collaborator samples came from the United States, Italy and Spain and covered acute and convalescent phases of COVID-19. The prospective study material was composed of cDNA or gDNA derived from T cells, B-cell-depleted T cells, or PBMCs. The dataset comprised deeply sampled blood TCRbeta repertoires from subjects exposed to, actively infected with, or recovered from COVID-19. The repertoires were released in a freely available public database intended as a resource for research on the immune response to SARS-CoV-2. Samples came from the ongoing ImmuneRACE study (first 160 participants) plus 1,254 subjects from 6 global collaborators. A de-identified subject ID, COVID-19 status, age in years and sex were almost always included in the sample metadata. HLA class I and class II types, where available, came from metadata supplied by the sample provider rather than from assay-based typing.

Remarks on this clone: No antigen is known for it. No clone much larger than this one lies a single base away; base qualities are absent.

Enrolling through a virtual design, the prospective study's participants ranged in age from roughly 18 to 100 years and lived across about two dozen United States geographic areas. To assign participants to cohorts, the prospective study relied on clinical history that participants themselves reported in a screening survey and a study questionnaire. Recovered participants in ImmuneRACE Cohort 3 were defined by two consecutive negative NP/OP PCR tests, clearance by a healthcare professional, or resolution of symptoms. Mobile phlebotomists in the prospective study collected whole blood, serum and a nasopharyngeal or oropharyngeal swab from every participant. Over a 2-month period, participants in the prospective study had the option of providing additional blood draws and questionnaires. Prospective study blood samples were shipped either frozen or at room temperature before DNA extraction. The full study reports these points: The amount of clinical and demographic metadata varied by source and participant and was provided uncurated.

The immunoSEQ Assay, a bias-controlled multiplex PCR, was used to amplify TCRbeta CDR3 regions from genomic DNA. The authors processed their data as follows. Nucleated cell counts per sample were estimated from amplification of reference gene primers within the assay. Sequence reads were collapsed and filtered to measure the absolute abundance of every unique TCRbeta CDR3 rearrangement. For each sample, productive Simpson clonality was calculated as the square root of Simpson's diversity index across productive rearrangements. TCRdb limited this immuneACCESS table to in-frame rearrangements with V and J called. A share of clones is missing; checked studies link under half to unresolved V genes, and the rest is unexplained. V and J calls and clone size are copied from that table; D and trimming were computed from the DNA. The sample includes approximately 400,000 clones, with approximately 90% observed a single time. 0.9% to 1.5% of the sample is held by the ten biggest clonotypes.

CDR1 and CDR2 are read off the germline V gene as MGHDK and SYGVNS. V lost 3 bases and J lost 8 bases, and the count of bases not matched to a germline gene is 10. The CDR3, from cysteine to phenylalanine, totals 15 residues. The entry retains the CDR3 DNA only, 45 bases that are in frame from base 1. The chain employs TRBV25-1 and TRBJ2-4, with TRBD1 matching 7 junction bases. Material: PBMCs or T cells enriched from blood (not recorded which). This receptor was obtained from a young woman who had recovered from COVID-19. The nucleotide sequence reads TGTGCCAGCAGTGAGGACAGGTGGGGACGGGACATTCAGTACTTC. Translated, it gives CASSEDRWGRDIQYF.